This is a list of T cell receptor beta chains from one sample in a study of blood T cells in healthy people across ages. TCRdb reanalysed the 5' RACE reads using MiXCR and keeps one entry per CDR3 protein. This table has approximately 2,000,000 distinct CDR3 sequences, about two fifths appearing once. What was sequenced was blood. These receptors were taken from a human donor in good health. Both conserved end residues are part of each CDR3. D genes are given only for firm matches. The listing skips clone size in some rows; elsewhere it reads once, few, many or a size class.

TRBV9	.	TRBJ2-1	few	CASGVSRDAYNEQFF	TGTGCCAGCGGGGTTTCGCGGGACGCATACAATGAGCAGTTCTTC
TRBV5-1	TRBD2	TRBJ2-1	.	CASSGNSGGGFSEQFF	TGCGCCAGCAGCGGAAATAGCGGGGGGGGTTTTAGTGAGCAGTTCTTC
TRBV4-3	.	TRBJ1-1	few	CASRTTEAHTEAFF	TGCGCCAGCAGAACGACCGAGGCCCACACTGAAGCTTTCTTT
TRBV3-1	.	TRBJ2-7	many	CASSQGALSYEQYF	TGTGCCAGCAGCCAAGGTGCCCTTTCCTACGAGCAGTACTTC
TRBV29-1	TRBD1	TRBJ1-2	few	CSVEGQGAVGYTF	TGCAGCGTTGAAGGGCAGGGGGCTGTTGGCTACACCTTC
TRBV6-5	.	TRBJ1-2	few	CASSYSVGQSNYGYTF	TGTGCCAGCAGTTACTCCGTCGGGCAGTCTAACTATGGCTACACCTTC
TRBV2	.	TRBJ1-6	.	CASGQFNSPLHF	TGTGCCAGCGGACAGTTCAATTCACCCCTCCACTTT
TRBV5-1	TRBD1	TRBJ2-5	many	CASSLGTVQETQYF	TGTGCCAGCAGCTTGGGGACAGTCCAAGAGACCCAGTACTTC
TRBV9	TRBD2	TRBJ2-7	many	CASSVGGDSYEQYF	TGCGCCAGCAGCGTGGGGGGGGACTCCTACGAGCAGTACTTC
TRBV29-1	TRBD1	TRBJ2-3	.	CSVEGRGRPDTQYF	TGCAGCGTTGAGGGCAGGGGGCGGCCAGATACGCAGTATTTT
TRBV4-3	TRBD1	TRBJ1-6	.	CASSQVAGQGGSPLHF	TGCGCCAGCAGCCAAGTTGCGGGTCAGGGGGGTTCACCCCTCCACTTT
TRBV5-1	.	TRBJ1-4	.	CASSERGMAEKLFF	TGCGCCAGCTCCGAGAGGGGGATGGCTGAAAAACTGTTTTTT
TRBV10-3	.	TRBJ2-2	.	CAITGTNTGELFF	TGTGCCATTACGGGGACGAACACCGGGGAGCTGTTTTTT
TRBV24-1	TRBD1	TRBJ2-3	once	CATSDPGTAGDTQYF	TGTGCCACCAGTGATCCCGGGACAGCTGGAGATACGCAGTATTTT
TRBV2	.	TRBJ2-5	.	CASSEATTGETQYF	TGTGCCAGCAGTGAAGCGACGACCGGGGAGACCCAGTACTTC
TRBV28	.	TRBJ1-2	.	CASKGGLGGYTF	TGTGCCAGCAAAGGGGGGCTGGGTGGCTACACCTTC
TRBV2	TRBD1	TRBJ2-3	.	CARGGTGLPDTQYF	TGTGCCAGGGGGGGGACAGGGTTACCAGATACGCAGTATTTT
TRBV4-3	.	TRBJ1-2	.	CVSSHSTGWGYTF	TGCGTCAGCAGCCATTCAACAGGGTGGGGCTACACCTTC
TRBV4-1	TRBD2	TRBJ2-3	few	CASSRLPGGVLPTDTQYF	TGCGCCAGCAGCCGCCTCCCGGGAGGGGTTCTTCCCACAGATACGCAGTATTTT
TRBV11-2	TRBD2	TRBJ2-7	.	CASSLDPLGRGRYEQYF	TGTGCCAGCAGCTTAGATCCTCTCGGGCGGGGGAGGTACGAGCAGTACTTC
TRBV7-2	TRBD2	TRBJ2-1	.	CASSLTSGGASYEQFF	TGTGCCAGCAGCCTTACTAGCGGGGGTGCCTCCTACGAGCAGTTCTTC
TRBV6-5	.	TRBJ1-2	.	CASREVAGSSYGYTF	TGTGCCAGCAGGGAAGTGGCAGGAAGCTCCTATGGCTACACCTTC
TRBV20-1	TRBD2	TRBJ2-3	few	CSASIPGLAGSTDTQYF	TGCAGTGCTAGTATCCCCGGACTAGCGGGGTCCACAGATACGCAGTATTTT
TRBV24-1	.	TRBJ1-5	few	CATSTSGNQPQHF	TGTGCCACCAGTACCTCAGGCAATCAGCCCCAGCATTTT
TRBV5-1	.	TRBJ2-3	.	CASSPLPGGSTDTQYF	TGCGCCAGCAGCCCCCTCCCTGGCGGAAGCACAGATACGCAGTATTTT
TRBV15	.	TRBJ2-7	.	CATSSGHYEQYF	TGTGCCACCAGCAGTGGACACTACGAGCAGTACTTC
TRBV30	.	TRBJ1-5	.	CAWSYGPDQPQHF	TGTGCCTGGAGTTACGGGCCTGATCAGCCCCAGCATTTT
TRBV15	TRBD2	TRBJ2-3	.	CATSRGSGGSTDTQYF	TGTGCCACCAGCAGAGGTTCGGGGGGTTCCACAGATACGCAGTATTTT
TRBV7-2	.	TRBJ1-2	few	CASSINEGPYGYTF	TGTGCCAGCAGCATAAATGAGGGCCCCTATGGCTACACCTTC
TRBV5-1	.	TRBJ1-1	.	CASSPGTITTEAFF	TGCGCCAGCAGCCCCGGGACAATCACCACTGAAGCTTTCTTT
TRBV24-1	.	TRBJ2-7	.	CATSDPNYEQYF	TGTGCCACCAGTGATCCCAACTACGAGCAGTACTTC
TRBV27	.	TRBJ1-6	.	CASSSAGSIINSPLHF	TGTGCCAGCAGTTCAGCGGGCAGTATAATAAATTCACCCCTCCACTTT
TRBV5-6	.	TRBJ2-1	few	CASSLVVQLGLNNEQFF	TGTGCCAGCAGCTTGGTTGTACAACTAGGGTTGAACAATGAGCAGTTCTTC
TRBV2	TRBD1	TRBJ1-1	.	CASSEGLGAGGYDTEAFF	TGTGCCAGCAGTGAAGGGCTTGGTGCAGGGGGTTATGACACTGAAGCTTTCTTT
TRBV7-9	TRBD1	TRBJ2-1	few	CASSAGTALWTYNEQFF	TGTGCCAGCAGCGCCGGGACAGCTCTTTGGACCTACAATGAGCAGTTCTTC
TRBV4-1	.	TRBJ1-5	.	CASSQDLGRSNQPQHF	TGCGCCAGCAGCCAAGATCTAGGACGGAGCAATCAGCCCCAGCATTTT
TRBV12-3/TRBV12-4	.	TRBJ1-1	.	CASSLGRGFRAFF	TGTGCCAGCAGTTTAGGAAGGGGGTTTCGAGCTTTCTTT
TRBV29-1	.	TRBJ2-3	.	CSVILDSSTDTQYF	TGCAGCGTCATTCTGGACAGTAGCACAGATACGCAGTATTTT
TRBV24-1	.	TRBJ2-1	.	CATSDLSGPSYNEQFF	TGTGCCACCAGTGATTTATCGGGACCATCCTACAATGAGCAGTTCTTC
TRBV13	TRBD1	TRBJ2-7	.	CASSSTQGAFYEQYF	TGTGCCAGCAGCTCCACGCAGGGGGCGTTCTACGAGCAGTACTTC
TRBV12-3/TRBV12-4	.	TRBJ2-4	.	CASTDTGRNIQYF	TGTGCCAGCACAGACACGGGAAGAAACATTCAGTACTTC
TRBV3-1	.	TRBJ1-1	.	CASSQVDAEAFF	TGTGCCAGCAGCCAAGTCGACGCTGAAGCTTTCTTT
TRBV5-6	.	TRBJ2-3	.	CASSLFMARSDTQYF	TGTGCCAGCAGCCTCTTCATGGCGAGATCAGATACGCAGTATTTT
TRBV29-1	.	TRBJ2-7	.	CSVNTGTATYEQYF	TGCAGCGTTAATACCGGGACGGCGACCTACGAGCAGTACTTC
TRBV7-8	.	TRBJ2-6	many	CASGVLSGANVLTF	TGTGCCAGCGGAGTACTCTCTGGGGCCAACGTCCTGACTTTC
TRBV5-6	TRBD1	TRBJ2-7	.	CASSLFTGGSYEQYF	TGTGCCAGCAGCTTGTTCACAGGGGGCTCCTACGAGCAGTACTTC